This TCR beta chain was observed in a study of blood T cell repertoires in COVID-19 (dated by TCRdb to 2018 to 2021). Some background on the complete study: Samples covering the acute and convalescent phases of COVID-19 were provided by collaborators in the United States, Italy and Spain. Where available, HLA class I and class II types were taken from metadata supplied by the sample provider and were not determined by assay-based typing. The material from the prospective study consisted of cDNA or gDNA derived from T cells, B-cell-depleted T cells, or PBMCs. Samples were obtained from the ongoing ImmuneRACE study (first 160 participants) and from some 1,300 subjects provided by 6 global collaborators. The sample metadata nearly always contained a de-identified subject ID, COVID-19 status, age in years and sex. The repertoires were released in a freely available public database meant as a resource for research on the immune response to SARS-CoV-2. The dataset comprised deeply sampled blood TCRbeta repertoires from subjects exposed to, actively infected with, or recovered from COVID-19.

The collaborating institutions used their own protocols to collect whole blood in K2EDTA tubes. For TCRbeta analysis, collaborators shipped samples as frozen whole blood, isolated PBMCs, or DNA extracted from either of those sample types. On the study overall, not on this receptor specifically: How much clinical and demographic metadata was included differed by source and by participant, and the metadata was provided uncurated.

For this clone: Its specific antigen is unknown. The record has no base qualities; no much larger clone is one base away.

TCRbeta CDR3 regions were amplified from genomic DNA by means of the immunoSEQ Assay, a bias-controlled multiplex PCR. From the authors' description of their analysis: The number of nucleated cells in each sample was estimated by amplification of reference gene primers within the assay. To quantify the absolute abundance of each unique TCRbeta CDR3 rearrangement, sequence reads were collapsed and filtered. For each sample, productive Simpson clonality was calculated by taking the square root of Simpson's diversity index across productive rearrangements. TCRdb obtained this table from immuneACCESS and retained in-frame rearrangements with V and J assigned. These tables miss some clones; where compared with another copy, unresolved V genes account for less than half of the shortfall, and the remainder is unexplained. That table furnishes V, J and clone size, whereas the DNA furnished D and trimming. Recorded for this sample are fewer than 60,000 clones; around 87% of them occurred a single time. Over 9.5% of the sample lies in the top ten.

The germline V gene encodes CDR1 DFQATT and CDR2 SNEGSKA (reference sequence). Unmatched junction bases come to 9, with V trimmed by 6 bases and J by 3 bases. Including the terminal cysteine and phenylalanine, the CDR3 comprises 16 residues. Here the CDR3 DNA is all that survives: 48 bases in frame from base 1. The rearranged chain carries TRBV20-1 and TRBJ1-4; 11 middle bases align to TRBD1. The sample comprised peripheral blood. The clonotype was recovered from a human donor with acute or convalescent COVID-19. The donor label of this sample is uncertain. The nucleotides are TGCAGTGCAAGTAGGAGGACAGGGGGCGCTAATGAAAAACTGTTTTTT. It specifies CSASRRTGGANEKLFF.